This T cell receptor beta chain was documented in a study of blood T cell repertoires in COVID-19. Authors' analysis steps: The authors estimated nucleated cell counts from reference gene primer amplification. Measured with immunoSEQ multiplex PCR; TCRdb has only the in-frame clones, and not every one. V, J and clone size reflect that table, while D and trimming were determined from the DNA. The sample gives under 200,000 clones, 65% to 85% of which show up once; less than 3% is in the top ten. In its sample, this clone was seen once. Per germline, CDR1 SGHAT and CDR2 FQNNGV. Trimming shortened V by 4 bases and J by 1 base, and 16 bases separated the two germline ends. The CDR3 length is 16 residues.

Sequenced sample: peripheral blood. This sequence originates from a woman in her fifties or sixties with acute or convalescent COVID-19. This sequence joins TRBV11-2 and TRBJ2-5; D unclear. CDR3 sequence: CASSSVAARVQETQYF. The CDR3 DNA is TGTGCCAGCAGCTCCGTAGCAGCTCGGGTCCAAGAGACCCAGTACTTC.